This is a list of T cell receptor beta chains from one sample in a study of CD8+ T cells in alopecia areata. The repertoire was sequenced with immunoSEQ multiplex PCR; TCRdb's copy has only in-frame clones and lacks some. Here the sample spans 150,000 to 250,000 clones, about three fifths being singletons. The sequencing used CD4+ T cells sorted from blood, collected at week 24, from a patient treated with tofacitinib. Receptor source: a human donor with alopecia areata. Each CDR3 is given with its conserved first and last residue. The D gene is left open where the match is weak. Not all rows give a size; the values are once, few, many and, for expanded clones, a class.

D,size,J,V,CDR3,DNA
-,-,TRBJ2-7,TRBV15,CATSRDPGRGLEQYF,TGTGCCACCAGCAGAGATCCCGGTAGGGGTCTCGAGCAGTACTTC
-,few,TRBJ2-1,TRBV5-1,CASSLDTYYNEQFF,TGCGCCAGCAGCTTGGACACCTACTACAATGAGCAGTTCTTC
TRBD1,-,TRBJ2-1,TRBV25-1,CASSEGQGYNEQFF,TGTGCCAGCAGTGAAGGACAGGGGTACAATGAGCAGTTCTTC
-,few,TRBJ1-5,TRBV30,CAWSVDPPNQPQHF,TGTGCCTGGAGTGTAGACCCCCCAAATCAGCCCCAGCATTTT
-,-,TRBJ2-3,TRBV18,CASSPPFGGPTDTQYF,TGTGCCAGCTCACCACCGTTTGGAGGTCCGACAGATACGCAGTATTTT
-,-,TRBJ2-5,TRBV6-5,CASSWIGAPLGETQYF,TGTGCCAGCAGTTGGATAGGAGCGCCACTCGGAGAGACCCAGTACTTC
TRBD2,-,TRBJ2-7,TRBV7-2,CASSPLLAGGSYEQYF,TGTGCCAGCAGCCCGCTCCTAGCGGGAGGATCCTACGAGCAGTACTTC
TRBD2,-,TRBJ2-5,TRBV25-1,CASSAPPRGGGMETQYF,TGTGCCAGCAGTGCACCTCCTAGGGGCGGGGGAATGGAGACCCAGTACTTC
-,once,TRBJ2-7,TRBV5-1,CASSGQGLIYEQYF,TGCGCCAGCAGCGGCCAGGGTCTCATCTACGAGCAGTACTTC
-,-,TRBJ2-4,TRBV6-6,CATRGRESGNIQYF,TGTGCCACACGGGGGCGGGAGTCGGGAAACATTCAGTACTTC
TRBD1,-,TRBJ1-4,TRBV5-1,CASRGQLNEKLFF,TGTGCCAGCAGGGGACAGCTAAATGAAAAACTGTTTTTT
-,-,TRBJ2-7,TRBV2,CASSVGREWDEQYF,TGTGCCAGCAGTGTGGGTAGGGAATGGGACGAGCAGTACTTC
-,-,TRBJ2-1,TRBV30,CAWRRGVFGEQFF,TGTGCCTGGAGGAGAGGGGTTTTTGGTGAGCAGTTCTTC
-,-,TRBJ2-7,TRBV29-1,CSAPVGLNGEQYF,TGCAGCGCCCCAGTGGGACTGAATGGCGAGCAGTACTTC
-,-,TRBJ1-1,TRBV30,CAWRRTGLPEAFF,TGTGCCTGGAGACGAACAGGGCTCCCTGAAGCTTTCTTT
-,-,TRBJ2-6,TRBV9,CASSVGVVGANSGANVLTF,TGTGCCAGCAGCGTAGGAGTTGTGGGGGCGAACTCTGGGGCCAACGTCCTGACTTTC
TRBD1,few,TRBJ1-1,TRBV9,CASSVEQGATEAFF,TGTGCCAGCAGCGTAGAACAGGGGGCTACTGAAGCTTTCTTT
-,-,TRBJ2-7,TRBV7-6,CASSLRGGQSYEQYF,TGTGCCAGCAGCTTAAGGGGCGGGCAGTCCTACGAGCAGTACTTC
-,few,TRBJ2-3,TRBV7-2,CASIRGGSTDTQYF,TGTGCCAGCATCCGAGGGGGGAGCACAGATACGCAGTATTTT
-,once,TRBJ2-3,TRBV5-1,CASSWPPSGHTDTQYF,TGCGCCAGCAGCTGGCCACCGAGCGGGCACACAGATACGCAGTATTTT
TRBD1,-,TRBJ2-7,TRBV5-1,CASSQAGTGGYEQYF,TGCGCCAGCAGCCAGGCCGGGACAGGGGGCTACGAGCAGTACTTC
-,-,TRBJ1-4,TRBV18,CASSPPKGNNEKLFF,TGTGCCAGCTCACCTCCTAAGGGGAATAATGAAAAACTGTTTTTT
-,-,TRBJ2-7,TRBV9,CASSARERGSYEQYF,TGTGCCAGCAGCGCCCGCGAACGGGGCTCCTACGAGCAGTACTTC
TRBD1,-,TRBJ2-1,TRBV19,CASSLRQGDEQFF,TGTGCCAGTAGTCTTCGACAGGGTGATGAGCAGTTCTTC
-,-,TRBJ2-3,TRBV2,CASTSATQYF,TGTGCCAGCACTAGCGCTACGCAGTATTTT
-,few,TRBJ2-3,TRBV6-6,CASSRREPIDTDTQYF,TGTGCCAGCAGCCGCCGGGAACCTATAGACACAGATACGCAGTATTTT
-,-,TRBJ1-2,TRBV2,CASSLDMSYGYTF,TGTGCCAGCAGCCTCGACATGTCCTATGGCTACACCTTC
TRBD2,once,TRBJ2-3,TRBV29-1,CSVVLAGASTDTQYF,TGCAGCGTTGTTCTAGCGGGAGCTAGCACAGATACGCAGTATTTT
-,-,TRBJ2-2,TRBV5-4,CASSLRDVGELFF,TGTGCCAGCAGCTTACGGGATGTCGGGGAGCTGTTTTTT
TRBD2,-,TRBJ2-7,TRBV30,CAREGPGGLEQYF,TGTGCCCGGGAGGGGCCGGGGGGACTCGAGCAGTACTTC
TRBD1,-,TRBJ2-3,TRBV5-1,CATGGQGADTQYF,TGCGCCACCGGAGGACAGGGGGCAGATACGCAGTATTTT
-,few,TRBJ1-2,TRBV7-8,CASSPRPSDGYTF,TGTGCCAGCAGCCCTCGACCAAGTGATGGCTACACCTTC
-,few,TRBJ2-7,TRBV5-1,CASSWGAGQAGYEQYF,TGCGCCAGCAGCTGGGGAGCGGGACAGGCTGGCTACGAGCAGTACTTC
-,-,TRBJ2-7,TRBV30,CAWNGGPYEQYF,TGTGCCTGGAACGGGGGCCCCTACGAGCAGTACTTC
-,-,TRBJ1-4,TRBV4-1,CASSLTGNEKLFF,TGCGCCAGCAGCCTGACAGGAAATGAAAAACTGTTTTTT
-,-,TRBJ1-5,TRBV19,CASGGVNQPQHF,TGTGCCAGCGGGGGGGTCAATCAGCCCCAGCATTTT
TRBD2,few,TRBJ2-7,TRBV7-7,CASSSGLGYEQYF,TGTGCCAGCAGCTCCGGACTAGGTTACGAGCAGTACTTC
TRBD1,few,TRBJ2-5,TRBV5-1,CASSLGDRQETQYF,TGCGCCAGCAGCCTTGGGGACAGACAAGAGACCCAGTACTTC
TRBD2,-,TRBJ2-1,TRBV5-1,CASSLRGTSGYNEQFF,TGCGCCAGCAGCTTGCGGGGGACTAGCGGCTACAATGAGCAGTTCTTC
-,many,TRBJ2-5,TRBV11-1,CASSLDHQETQYF,TGTGCCAGCAGCTTAGACCACCAAGAGACCCAGTACTTC
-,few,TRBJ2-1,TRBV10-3,CAISESNLGVNEQFF,TGTGCCATCAGTGAGTCGAATCTAGGTGTCAATGAGCAGTTCTTC
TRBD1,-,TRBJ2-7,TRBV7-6,CASSQWDRTYEQYF,TGTGCCAGCAGCCAATGGGACAGAACCTACGAGCAGTACTTC
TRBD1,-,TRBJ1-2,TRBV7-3,CASSSQFPDRGAGGYTF,TGTGCCAGCAGCTCCCAATTCCCGGACAGGGGAGCTGGTGGCTACACCTTC
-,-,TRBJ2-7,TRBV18,CASSPTGDYEQYF,TGTGCCAGCTCACCGACCGGGGACTACGAGCAGTACTTC
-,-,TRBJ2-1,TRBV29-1,CSAPTAGVGDEQFF,TGCAGCGCCCCTACGGCAGGTGTTGGCGATGAGCAGTTCTTC
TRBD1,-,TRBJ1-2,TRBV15,CATSRVSVRQGGYTF,TGTGCCACCAGCAGAGTATCGGTTCGACAGGGAGGCTACACCTTC
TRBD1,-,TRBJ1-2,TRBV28,CASSLGGGQGLYGYTF,TGTGCCAGCAGCCTCGGCGGGGGACAGGGGTTATATGGCTACACCTTC
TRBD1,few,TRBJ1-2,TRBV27,CASSFSGQGYGYTF,TGTGCCAGCAGTTTTAGCGGACAGGGCTATGGCTACACCTTC
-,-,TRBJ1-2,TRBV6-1,CASRDSGKEGYTF,TGTGCCAGCAGGGACAGTGGGAAAGAAGGCTACACCTTC
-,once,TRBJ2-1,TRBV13,CASSLGGGLMNEQFF,TGTGCCAGCAGCTTAGGTGGGGGCCTGATGAATGAGCAGTTCTTC
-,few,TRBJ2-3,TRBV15,CATSRESTDTQYF,TGTGCCACCAGCAGAGAATCCACAGATACGCAGTATTTT
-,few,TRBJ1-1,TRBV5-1,CASSHGTAVNTEAFF,TGCGCCAGCAGCCACGGGACGGCAGTGAACACTGAAGCTTTCTTT
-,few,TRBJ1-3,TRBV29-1,CSVGWGSGNTIYF,TGCAGCGTTGGGTGGGGCTCTGGAAACACCATATATTTT
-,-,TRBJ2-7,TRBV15,CATSRELAGYEQYF,TGTGCCACCAGCAGGGAACTAGCAGGCTACGAGCAGTACTTC
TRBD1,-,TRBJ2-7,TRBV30,CAWSVGGQGAYEQYF,TGTGCCTGGAGTGTGGGGGGACAGGGAGCCTACGAGCAGTACTTC